The clone carrying this T cell receptor (beta chain) was found a few times. Its antigen is unidentified. TCRdb redid the calling of the reads with MiXCR, one entry per CDR3 protein. The sample includes about 740,000 distinct CDR3 sequences, 30% to 35% of them seen just once. This sample is drawn from a study of T cell repertoires in cytomegalovirus infection. Study overall: Recently identified HLA-C-restricted CMV epitopes were among the peptides used. Public TCR beta signature analysis indicated the presence of both CMV infection and matching HLA type. Study conclusions and caveats: CMV-specific TCR beta clonotypes restricted by HLA-C dominated the ex vivo response.

The CDR3 length is 14 residues. Germline lookup yields CDR1 SEHNR and CDR2 FQNEAQ (reference sequence). Trimming took 3 bases from V and 0 from J, leaving 8 bases between them. This specimen consisted of cultured PBMCs, obtained from culture after CMV antigen stimulation. The TCR was taken from a human donor in good health (CMV status not recorded). Some clones in this sample may be carry-over from other donors' samples. The V call is TRBV7-9, the J call TRBJ1-2; possible D gene TRBD1, 6 bases. Here the CDR3 DNA reads TGTGCCAGCAGCTTGACAGGCCCTAACTATGGCTACACCTTC. Protein: CASSLTGPNYGYTF.